These 26 T cell receptor beta chains came from one sample sequenced in a study of long-term antiretroviral therapy in people with HIV. Investigators performed immunoSEQ version v3.0 at survey level. Clones were sequenced by immunoSEQ multiplex PCR, and TCRdb holds only the in-frame ones, with some missing. The sample carries under 30,000 clones, around four fifths recorded once. Sequencing was performed on unsorted PBMCs, taken 0.8 years before starting antiretroviral therapy. The receptors shown here come from a man aged 18-30 years with HIV.

This clone is deemed large (0.1 to 1%). The J gene is TRBJ1-3, the V gene TRBV9; D is undetermined. Trimming removed 5 bases from V and 8 bases from J, with 20 bases in between. CDR1 is SGDLS and CDR2 is YYNGEE in the germline V gene. There are 15 residues in the CDR3. CDR3 in amino acids: CASRESGLPGDTIYF. CDR3 DNA sequence: TGTGCCAGCAGGGAGTCCGGGCTCCCAGGAGACACCATATATTTT.

This sequence joins TRBV10-3 and TRBJ1-2; possibly TRBD1 for D (5 bases). The CDR3 spans 16 residues. V was clipped by 0 bases and J by 0 bases, with 11 bases between them. The V gene's germline CDR1 is ENHRY and CDR2 SYGVKD. The CDR3: CAISESGTSPNYGYTF. Here the CDR3 DNA reads TGTGCCATCAGTGAGTCAGGGACGAGTCCTAACTATGGCTACACCTTC.

The chain joins TRBV5-6 to TRBJ2-5, with D perhaps matching TRBD2 (6 bases). The CDR3 covers 14 residues. V was shortened by 4 bases and J by 5 bases, with 15 bases between the two germline ends. Per the germline V gene, CDR1 is SGHDT and CDR2 is YYEEEE. The CDR3 spells CASSPGLAMETQYF. The CDR3 DNA sequence: TGTGCCAGCAGCCCCGGCCTAGCGATGGAGACCCAGTACTTC.

This rearrangement joins TRBV28 to TRBJ1-1; D remains ambiguous. Germline loops: CDR1 MDHEN, CDR2 SYDVKM. V lost 7 bases to trimming and J lost 5 bases, with 14 bases between them. The CDR3 contains 13 residues. The CDR3 DNA reads as TGTGCCAGCATAGCTGCAGTAGGGACTGAAGCTTTCTTT. It is translated as CASIAAVGTEAFF.

The chain uses TRBV28 and TRBJ1-1, with D tentatively TRBD1 (5 bases). This CDR3 region has 13 residues. The germline CDR1 and CDR2 sequences are MDHEN and SYDVKM. V lost 10 bases, J lost 0 bases, and 12 bases lay in between. The CDR3 region is CATLRGVNTEAFF. The CDR3 nucleotides read TGTGCCACACTGAGGGGAGTGAACACTGAAGCTTTCTTT.

The chain joins TRBV27 to TRBJ1-2; weak D call: TRBD1 (6 bases). The V end was cut by 5 bases, the J end by 2 bases, with 9 bases between. Germline values: CDR1 MNHEY, CDR2 SMNVEV (reference sequence). CDR3 length: 13 residues. The chain's CDR3 is CASSIQGNYGYTF. In nucleotides, the CDR3 is TGTGCCAGCAGTATACAGGGCAACTATGGCTACACCTTC.

The V and J genes are TRBV27 and TRBJ1-2, with TRBD1 as a possible D gene (5 bases). The CDR3 consists of 17 residues. The germline V gene encodes CDR1 MNHEY and CDR2 SMNVEV (reference sequence). Between the trimmed V and J ends, which lost 2 bases and 3 bases, there was a span of 19 bases. CDR3 protein: CASSLKLGAPWHYGYTF. The CDR3 DNA follows: TGTGCCAGCAGTTTAAAATTAGGGGCACCATGGCACTATGGCTACACCTTC.

The chain couples TRBV7-8 to TRBJ2-2; TRBD2 is a possible D gene (7 bases). The CDR3 consists of 16 residues. The germline gives CDR1 SGHVS, CDR2 FQNEAQ. V was pared by 0 bases and J by 5 bases, with 13 bases between. This CDR3 reads CASSLAPGGATGELFF. The CDR3 coding sequence is TGTGCCAGCAGCTTAGCACCGGGGGGCGCGACCGGGGAGCTGTTTTTT.

This sequence joins TRBV30 and TRBJ2-1, with TRBD2 identical over 8 bases. Trimming cost V 0 bases and J 6 bases; bases outside gene matches: 7. This CDR3 region has 15 residues. Germline V lookup: CDR1 GTSNPN, CDR2 SVGIG (reference sequence). The CDR3 loop is CAWSVASGSSNEQFF. The CDR3 nucleotides are TGTGCCTGGAGTGTAGCCAGCGGGAGTTCCAATGAGCAGTTCTTC.

This clone is a singleton in its sample. Written as DNA, the CDR3 is TGTGCCAGCAGCCCAAGTGGCGGGGGATCCCACACAGATACGCAGTATTTT. As protein: CASSPSGGGSHTDTQYF. The chain has TRBV4-2 and TRBJ2-3; 7 bases align to TRBD2. CDR3 size: 17 residues. The germline V gene has CDR1 LGHNA and CDR2 YNFKEQ. Trimming cost V 4 bases and J 2 bases; bases outside gene matches: 12.

The J gene is TRBJ2-5, the V gene TRBV27; the match to TRBD2 covers 14 bases. The CDR3 contains 18 residues. Germline CDR1 reads MNHEY; CDR2 reads SMNVEV (reference sequence). The V gene end was trimmed by 0 bases and the J gene end by 4 bases; junction bases not matched to a gene: 7. The CDR3 DNA follows: TGTGCCAGCAGTTTATCCCCGCGACTAGCGGGGGGGCGAGAGACCCAGTACTTC. Encoded protein: CASSLSPRLAGGRETQYF.

The V and J genes are TRBV29-1 and TRBJ2-3; 7 nucleotides agree with TRBD1. The V gene's germline CDR1 is SQVTM and CDR2 ANQGSEA. Germline trimming cut 3 bases from V and 9 bases from J; bases unmatched to any gene: 9. The CDR3 loop spans 13 amino acids. CDR3 residues: CSVERGPTETQYF. CDR3 DNA: TGCAGCGTTGAGAGGGGGCCCACCGAGACGCAGTATTTT.

This chain uses TRBV28 with TRBJ1-1; no definite D call. Germline V gene data show CDR1 as MDHEN and CDR2 as SYDVKM. V shed 3 bases and J shed 1 base, with 18 bases lying between them. This CDR3 has 17 residues. CDR3 amino acids: CASSFLGGKLGNTEAFF. The DNA for the CDR3 is TGTGCCAGCAGTTTTTTAGGAGGGAAGTTGGGGAACACTGAAGCTTTCTTT.

The chain carries TRBV6-5 and TRBJ1-6, with 7 bases lining up with TRBD1. CDR1 and CDR2 (germline): MNHEY, SVGAGI. This CDR3 spans 14 amino acids. V lost 5 bases, J lost 7 bases, and 5 bases stayed unmatched. CDR3 region: CASSLGQENSPLHF. CDR3 nucleotide sequence: TGTGCCAGCAGTCTAGGACAGGAGAATTCACCCCTCCACTTT.

J is TRBJ2-7 and V is TRBV9, with 8 nucleotides matching TRBD1. The CDR3 has 15 residues. Germline assignment: CDR1 SGDLS and CDR2 YYNGEE. V lost 3 bases, J lost 3 bases, and 8 bases stayed unmatched. CDR3 sequence reads: CASSAGQAPYYEQYF. The DNA of the CDR3 is TGTGCCAGCAGCGCGGGACAGGCGCCGTACTACGAGCAGTACTTC.

J is TRBJ2-3 and V is TRBV5-4, with D perhaps TRBD2 (7 bases). Deletions cut 10 bases from V and 3 bases from J, with 15 bases between. This CDR3 comprises 13 residues. CDR1 is SGHNT and CDR2 is YYREEE in the germline V gene (reference sequence). CDR3 in DNA: TGTGCCTCCCACGCGGGGGCAACAGATACGCAGTATTTT. The encoded protein is CASHAGATDTQYF.

The V call is TRBV7-8, the J call TRBJ2-1; 9 positions match TRBD2. V was clipped by 1 base and J by 1 base; unmatched bases: 2. This CDR3 is 16 amino acids long. The germline CDR1 and CDR2 sequences are SGHVS and FQNEAQ. This CDR3 is CASSLVAGVSYNEQFF. Written as DNA, the CDR3 is TGTGCCAGCAGCTTAGTAGCGGGGGTATCCTACAATGAGCAGTTCTTC.

V is TRBV6-5 and J is TRBJ2-7; the match to TRBD1 covers 7 bases. V gave up 6 bases and J gave up 4 bases; unmatched junction bases: 9. The CDR3 spans 14 residues. Germline V CDR1 and CDR2: MNHEY, SVGAGI. This CDR3 is CASSRRDRTYEQYF. The CDR3 DNA reads TGTGCCAGCAGCCGACGGGACAGAACATACGAGCAGTACTTC.

The chain combines TRBV5-1 with TRBJ2-5; no clear D gene. Germline V gives CDR1 SGHRS, CDR2 YFSETQ. V gave up 1 base and J gave up 1 base, with 14 bases separating them. The CDR3 consists of 16 residues. CDR3 in amino acids: CASSLNARLFQETQYF. For the CDR3, the DNA is TGCGCCAGCAGCTTGAACGCCAGGCTGTTCCAAGAGACCCAGTACTTC.

This clone was seen more than once but under ten times. CDR3 bases: TGTGCCAGCAGAACAGGTCTGCGCGACTACGAGCAGTACTTC. This translates into CASRTGLRDYEQYF. The rearrangement joins TRBV6-5 to TRBJ2-7; D is perhaps TRBD1 (5 bases). Germline CDR1 is MNHEY and CDR2 is SVGAGI. CDR3 length: 14 amino acids. Trimming pared 6 bases from V and 3 bases from J, leaving 15 bases between.

J is TRBJ2-5 and V is TRBV5-6, with D unclear. This CDR3 region has 12 residues. CDR1 SGHDT and CDR2 YYEEEE come from the germline V gene. V lost 4 bases and J lost 7, with 11 bases in between. CDR3 residues: CASSRDQTTQYF. The DNA of the CDR3 is TGTGCCAGCAGCCGCGACCAGACGACCCAGTACTTC.

The gene calls are TRBV29-1 and TRBJ1-1; D not certain. Germline CDR1 and CDR2: SQVTM and ANQGSEA. The CDR3 runs to 15 residues. Trimming removed 1 base at V and 3 bases at J, with 15 bases between. DNA for the CDR3: TGCAGCGTTGAAGTGGGTCAGGCCTCGGACACTGAAGCTTTCTTT. Encoded protein: CSVEVGQASDTEAFF. The full variable domain, completed using reference TRBV29-1 and TRBJ1-1, is SAVISQKPSRDICQRGTSLTIQCQVDSQVTMMFWYRQQPGQSLTLIATANQGSEATYESGFVIDKFPISRPNLTFSTLTVSNMSPEDSSIYLCSVEVGQASDTEAFFGQGTRLTVV.

The chain uses TRBV5-6 and TRBJ1-4, with 7 nucleotides matching TRBD1. This CDR3 is built from 16 residues. Germline trimming cut 1 base from V and 6 bases from J; bases unmatched to any gene: 9. Looked up from germline, CDR1 is SGHDT and CDR2 is YYEEEE. CDR3 protein: CASSLKYGRGDEKLFF. The CDR3 DNA follows: TGTGCCAGCAGCTTGAAATACGGCAGGGGGGATGAAAAACTGTTTTTT.

This clone showed up just a few times. The chain has TRBV7-9 and TRBJ1-6; D uncertain. V lost 4 bases and J lost 6, with 13 bases in between. Per the germline V gene, CDR1 is SEHNR and CDR2 is FQNEAQ (reference sequence). The CDR3 runs to 15 residues. Written as DNA, the CDR3 is TGTGCCAGCAGCTCCAGGAGTCGGGGTAATTCACCCCTCCACTTT. Translated: CASSSRSRGNSPLHF.

This chain connects TRBV11-2 to TRBJ1-1; the D is unclear. This CDR3 comprises 14 residues. V was pared by 1 base and J by 1 base, with 7 bases between. The V gene's germline CDR1 is SGHAT and CDR2 FQNNGV. CDR3 sequence (DNA): TGTGCCAGCAGCTTAGTTTGGGGGAACACTGAAGCTTTCTTT. Translating it yields CASSLVWGNTEAFF.

The V gene is TRBV30, the J gene TRBJ2-7, with D possibly being TRBD1 or TRBD2 (5 bases each). The CDR3 has 13 amino acids. Trimming pared 1 base from V and 0 bases from J, leaving 7 bases between. The germline gives CDR1 GTSNPN, CDR2 SVGIG (reference sequence). The chain's CDR3 is CAWSGGFSYEQYF. The CDR3, as DNA: TGTGCCTGGAGTGGGGGGTTCTCCTACGAGCAGTACTTC.